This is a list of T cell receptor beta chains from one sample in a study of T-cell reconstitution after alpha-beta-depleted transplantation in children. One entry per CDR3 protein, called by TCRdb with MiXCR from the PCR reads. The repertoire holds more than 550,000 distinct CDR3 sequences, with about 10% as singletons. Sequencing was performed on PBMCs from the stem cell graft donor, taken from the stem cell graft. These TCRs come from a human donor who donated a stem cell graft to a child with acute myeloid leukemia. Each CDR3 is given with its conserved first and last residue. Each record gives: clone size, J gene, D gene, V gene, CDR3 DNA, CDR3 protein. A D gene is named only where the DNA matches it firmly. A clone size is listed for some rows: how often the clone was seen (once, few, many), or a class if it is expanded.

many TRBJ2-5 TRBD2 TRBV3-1 TGTGCCAGCAGGCACTTAGCGGGATTGGAGACCCAGTACTTC CASRHLAGLETQYF
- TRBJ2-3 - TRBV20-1 TGCAGTGCTAGGTCCCTCCCACTTAGCACAGATACGCAGTATTTT CSARSLPLSTDTQYF
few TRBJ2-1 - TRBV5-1 TGCGCCAGCACCCAACCAGGGGACGGTGAGCAGTTCTTC CASTQPGDGEQFF
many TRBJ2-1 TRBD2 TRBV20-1 TGCAGTGCTAGAGTATCCGGGACTAGCGGGAGAACCTCCTACAATGAGCAGTTCTTC CSARVSGTSGRTSYNEQFF
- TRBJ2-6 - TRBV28 TGTGCCAGCAGTTTACGGGGCAGGGGACTCTCTGGGGCCAACGTCCTGACTTTC CASSLRGRGLSGANVLTF
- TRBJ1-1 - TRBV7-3 TGTGCCAGCAGCCCTGCAGGGTTCGACACTGAAGCTTTCTTT CASSPAGFDTEAFF
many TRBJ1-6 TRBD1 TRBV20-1 TGCAGTGCTAGAACAGGGGGCGCGACGGATTCACCCCTCCACTTT CSARTGGATDSPLHF
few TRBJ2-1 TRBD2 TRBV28 TGTGCCAGTCTGGGGGCGGGAGGCTCCTACAATGAGCAGTTCTTC CASLGAGGSYNEQFF
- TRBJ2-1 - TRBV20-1 TGCAGTGCTAGACACCCGGGCTACAATGAGCAGTTCTTC CSARHPGYNEQFF
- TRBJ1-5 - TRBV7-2 TGTGCCAGCAGGCCGGACCCGTCGAGCAATCAGCCCCAGCATTTT CASRPDPSSNQPQHF
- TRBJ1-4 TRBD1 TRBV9 TGTGCCAGCAGCGTAGGGCGGGACAGGGGAGGAGAAAAACTGTTTTTT CASSVGRDRGGEKLFF
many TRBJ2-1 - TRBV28 TGTGCCAGCAGTCCTCGGGTAGCGGTCTACAATGAGCAGTTCTTC CASSPRVAVYNEQFF
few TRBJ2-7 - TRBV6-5 TGTGCCAGCAGTCGAGTGGACGGCGAGCAGTACTTC CASSRVDGEQYF
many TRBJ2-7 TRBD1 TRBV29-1 TGCAGTGTCCGTCCGGGACAGGGTATATACGAGCAGTACTTC CSVRPGQGIYEQYF
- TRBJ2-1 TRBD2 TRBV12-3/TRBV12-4 TGTGCCAGCAGGCCCGTACTCGGACTAGCGGGAGTTGATGAGCAGTTCTTC CASRPVLGLAGVDEQFF
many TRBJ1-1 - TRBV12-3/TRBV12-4 TGTGCCAGCACGTGGGCAGGGTCTTACACTGAAGCTTTCTTT CASTWAGSYTEAFF
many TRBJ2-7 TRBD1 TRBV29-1 TGCAGCGTTGCAAGACAGGGGTACGAGCAGTACTTC CSVARQGYEQYF
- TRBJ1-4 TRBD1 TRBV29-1 TGCAGCGGGTACAGGGGGAGTGACGAAAAACTGTTTTTT CSGYRGSDEKLFF
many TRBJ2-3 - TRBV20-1 TGCAGTGCTAGAGATGCTAGTGCGACAGATACGCAGTATTTT CSARDASATDTQYF
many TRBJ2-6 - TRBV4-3 TGCGCCAGCAGCCAAGAGGCTAGGGGAAGTCATGGGGCCAACGTCCTGACTTTC CASSQEARGSHGANVLTF
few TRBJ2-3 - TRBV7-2 TGTGCCAGCAGCCCAGCAGGTCCTAGCACAGATACGCAGTATTTT CASSPAGPSTDTQYF
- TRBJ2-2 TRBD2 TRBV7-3 TGTGCCAGCAGCTCGATTCCCCTTAGCGGGATTTACACCGGGGAGCTGTTTTTT CASSSIPLSGIYTGELFF
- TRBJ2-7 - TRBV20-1 TGCAGTGCCAATCTTCCTAGCGCTGCCTCCTACGAGCAGTACTTC CSANLPSAASYEQYF
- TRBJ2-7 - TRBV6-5 TGTGCCAGCAGTTCGAGGGGACAAAACTACGAGCAGTACTTC CASSSRGQNYEQYF
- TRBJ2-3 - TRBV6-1 TGTGCCAGCAGTGCCGTTGGGCGGGCAAGCACAGATACGCAGTATTTT CASSAVGRASTDTQYF
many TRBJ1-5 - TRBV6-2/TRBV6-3 TGTGCCAGCAGCCCGTGGACTTCGGGTCAGCCCCAGCATTTT CASSPWTSGQPQHF
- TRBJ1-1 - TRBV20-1 TGCAGTGCTCCCCCCTCGAGGGGGGACACTGAAGCTTTCTTT CSAPPSRGDTEAFF
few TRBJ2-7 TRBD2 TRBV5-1 TGCGCCAGCAGCTTAAGCGGGAGGGCCTTTGAGCAGTACTTC CASSLSGRAFEQYF
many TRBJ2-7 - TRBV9 TGTGCCAGCAGCGCAAGCGGAAGTCACTACGAGCAGTACTTC CASSASGSHYEQYF
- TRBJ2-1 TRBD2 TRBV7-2 TGTGCCAGCAGCTCATCGGGACTAGCGGGAAGGTATGAGCAGTCCTTC CASSSSGLAGRYEQSF
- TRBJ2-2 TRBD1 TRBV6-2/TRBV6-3 TGTGCCAGCACCCCCGGGACAGGAAACGTGCCGATCACCGGGGAGCTGTTTTTT CASTPGTGNVPITGELFF
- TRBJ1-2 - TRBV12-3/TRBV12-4 TGTGCCAGCAGCGCCCGGGGTTCCGGGGAGGGAGGCTACACCTTC CASSARGSGEGGYTF
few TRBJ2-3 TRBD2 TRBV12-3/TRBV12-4 TGTGCCAGCAGTTTAATGGGGACTAGCCCCAGCACAGATACGCAGTATTTT CASSLMGTSPSTDTQYF
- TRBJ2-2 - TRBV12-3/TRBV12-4 TGTGCCAGCAGTTATCGGGAGCCCCCTTTCGGGGAGCTGTTTTTT CASSYREPPFGELFF
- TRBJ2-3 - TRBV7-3 TGTGCCAGCAGCTCTCATGGGGATACGCAGTATTTT CASSSHGDTQYF
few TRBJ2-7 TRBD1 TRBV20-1 TGCAGTGCAACCGGGACAGGGGGCCTCGAGCAGTACTTC CSATGTGGLEQYF
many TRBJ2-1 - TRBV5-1 TGTGCCAGCAGCCCCGGGCCTTACAATGAGCAGTTCTTC CASSPGPYNEQFF
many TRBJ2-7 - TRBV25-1 TGTGCCAGCACCCCATTGGGGGTCTCCTACGAGCAGTACTTC CASTPLGVSYEQYF
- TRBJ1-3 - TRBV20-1 TGCAGTGCTAGTAAAGGGGCGGGTGGAAACACCATATATTTT CSASKGAGGNTIYF
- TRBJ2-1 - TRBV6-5 TGTGCCAGCAGTTACGTAGAGAGCTCCTACAATGAGCAGTTCTTC CASSYVESSYNEQFF
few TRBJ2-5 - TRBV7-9 TGTGCCAGCATGGGGGGCCAGGAGACCCAGTACTTC CASMGGQETQYF
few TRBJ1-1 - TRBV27 TGTGCCAGCAAAAAACAAGGGGCCCTTGGGAACACTGAAGCTTTCTTT CASKKQGALGNTEAFF
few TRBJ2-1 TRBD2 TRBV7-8 TGTGCCAGCAGCTTAGCTAGCGGGCTTCTTTACAATGAGCAGTTCTTC CASSLASGLLYNEQFF
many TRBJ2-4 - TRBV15 TGTGCCACCAGCAGAGATCTTCAGGGGCCCAAAAACATTCAGTACTTC CATSRDLQGPKNIQYF
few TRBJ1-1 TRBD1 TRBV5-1 TGCGCCAGCAGCTTTTTTGGGGACAGTCGGGGATTTAGGAGGACTGAAGCTTTCTTT CASSFFGDSRGFRRTEAFF
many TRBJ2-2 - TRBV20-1 TGCAGTGCTAGAGGGAGGCTGACCGGGGAGCTGTTTTTT CSARGRLTGELFF
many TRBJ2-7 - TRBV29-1 TGCAGCGTTCAGGGGTCCTACGAGCAGTACTTC CSVQGSYEQYF
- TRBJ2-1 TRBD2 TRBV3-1 TGTGCCAGCAGCCAAGATCAAGGAGGGAGGGTGGGGAATGAGCAGTTCTTC CASSQDQGGRVGNEQFF
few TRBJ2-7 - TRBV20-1 TGCAGTGCTAGATCCACCCGGTGGGGGGACCCCCTTTACTTC CSARSTRWGDPLYF
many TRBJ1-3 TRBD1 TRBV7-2 TGTGCCAGCAGCCACAGGGGAATAGGTGGAAACACCATATATTTT CASSHRGIGGNTIYF
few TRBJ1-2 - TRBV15 TGTGCCACCAGCAGACCAGGGACGGCCGTTTCGGGTGGCTACACCTTC CATSRPGTAVSGGYTF
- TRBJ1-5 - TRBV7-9 TGTGCCAGCAGCTTAGAGGGGATGGGGCAGCCCCAGCATTTT CASSLEGMGQPQHF
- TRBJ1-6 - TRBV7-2 TGTGCCAGCAGCTTAGGTGGAGGGACTCATCCACCCCTCCACTTT CASSLGGGTHPPLHF
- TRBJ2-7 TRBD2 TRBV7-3 TGTGCCAGCAGATCACGCGGGGGGACTGGAATCTACGAGCAGTACTTC CASRSRGGTGIYEQYF
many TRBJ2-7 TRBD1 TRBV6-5 TGTGCCAGCAGCAACGCGGCAGGGGGCATCTACGAGCAGTACTTC CASSNAAGGIYEQYF
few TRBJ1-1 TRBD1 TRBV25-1 TGTGCCAGCAGTGAAACTGACAGGGGAAGAGGTGAAGCTTTCTTT CASSETDRGRGEAFF
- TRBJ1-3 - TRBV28 TGTGCCAGCAGCTCGGCCGGGACATACGGAAACACCATATATTTT CASSSAGTYGNTIYF
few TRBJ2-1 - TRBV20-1 TGCACAACGGAGGGGTCAGGGCTTGTTTCCTACAATGAGCAGTTCTTC CTTEGSGLVSYNEQFF
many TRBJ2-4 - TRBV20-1 TGCAGTGCTAGTCGGGGGCTAGGATACATTCAGTACTTC CSASRGLGYIQYF